This T cell receptor beta chain was sequenced for a study of OX40 agonist ivuxolimab in advanced cancers. On the study more broadly: Treatment of patients was with ivuxolimab, an agonistic anti-OX40 (CD134) antibody.

Of note for this clone: The antigen remains undetermined.

V was trimmed by 5 bases and J by 1 base, leaving 7 bases between them. This CDR3 has 13 residues. CDR1 and CDR2 from the germline V gene are SGHDN and FVKESK. Excluded were patients having autoimmune disease history or systemic immunosuppression. Some clones are missing from TCRdb's copy, which holds only in-frame ones; the method was immunoSEQ multiplex PCR. The repertoire holds approximately 82,000 clones, with roughly 92% as singletons. Study outcomes and limitations: Expanded clones tended on average to be more numerous among CD8+ T cells than CD4+.

J is TRBJ2-3 and V is TRBV14, with D perhaps assigned TRBD1 or TRBD2 (5 bases each). The sequence came from an adult with an advanced solid tumor such as melanoma, head and neck, liver or kidney cancer. The specimen was CD4+ or CD8+ T cells sorted from blood, collected in a trial of the OX40 agonist ivuxolimab. This CDR3 is CASSGDGTDTQYF. The CDR3 nucleotides are TGTGCCAGCAGCGGGGACGGCACAGATACGCAGTATTTT.